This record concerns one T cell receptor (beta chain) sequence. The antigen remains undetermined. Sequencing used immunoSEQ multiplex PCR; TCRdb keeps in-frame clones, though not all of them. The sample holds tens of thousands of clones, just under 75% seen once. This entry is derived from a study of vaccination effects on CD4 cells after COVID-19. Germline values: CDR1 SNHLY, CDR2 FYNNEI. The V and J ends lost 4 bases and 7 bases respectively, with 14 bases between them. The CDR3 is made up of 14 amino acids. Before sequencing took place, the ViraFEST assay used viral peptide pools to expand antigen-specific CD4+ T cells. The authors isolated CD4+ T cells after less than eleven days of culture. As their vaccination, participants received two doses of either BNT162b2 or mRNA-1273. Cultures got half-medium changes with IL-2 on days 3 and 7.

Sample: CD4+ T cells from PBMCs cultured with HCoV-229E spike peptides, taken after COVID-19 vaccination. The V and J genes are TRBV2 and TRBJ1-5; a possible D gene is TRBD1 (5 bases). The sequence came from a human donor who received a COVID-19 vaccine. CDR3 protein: CASSGGREYQPQHF. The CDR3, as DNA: TGTGCCAGCAGTGGAGGCAGGGAGTACCAGCCCCAGCATTTT.